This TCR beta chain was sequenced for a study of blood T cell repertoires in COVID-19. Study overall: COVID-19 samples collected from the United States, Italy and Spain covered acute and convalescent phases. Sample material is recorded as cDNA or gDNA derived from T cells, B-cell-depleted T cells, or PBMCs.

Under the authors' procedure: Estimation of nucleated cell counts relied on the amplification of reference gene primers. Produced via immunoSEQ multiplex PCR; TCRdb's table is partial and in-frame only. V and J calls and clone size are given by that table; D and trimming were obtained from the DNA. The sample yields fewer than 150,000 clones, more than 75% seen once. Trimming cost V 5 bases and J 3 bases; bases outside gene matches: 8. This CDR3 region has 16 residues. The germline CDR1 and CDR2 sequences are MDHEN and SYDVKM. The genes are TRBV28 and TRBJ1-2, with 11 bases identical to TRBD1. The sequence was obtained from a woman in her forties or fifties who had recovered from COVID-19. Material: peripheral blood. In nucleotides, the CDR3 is TGTGCCAGCAGTATTCCCGGGACAGGGGGTTACTATGGCTACACCTTC. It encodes CASSIPGTGGYYGYTF.